This TCR beta chain appears in the sequencing data of a study of CD8+ T cells in alopecia areata. Study context: Treated patients swallowed 5 to 10 mg of oral tofacitinib twice daily. Regarding the study as a whole: Higher clonality and more expanded CD8+ clones appeared in lesional than normal scalp. TCR sharing was clearer in mice than between patients, perhaps partly owing to patient HLA diversity. Throughout tofacitinib, many expanded lesional clones continued to persist in scalp and blood.

The V and J ends lost 4 bases and 2 bases respectively, with 0 bases between them. CDR1 is SQVTM and CDR2 is ANQGSEA in the germline V gene. The CDR3 runs to 11 residues. Of note for this clone: Its target is not known.

Treatment reported: oral pan-JAK inhibitor, 5-10 mg twice daily. It was cDNA, reverse transcribed from extracted RNA, that served as the sequencing template. Data came from immunoSEQ multiplex PCR; TCRdb stores just in-frame clones and leaves some out. The sample includes some 220,000 clones, more than 45% seen only once; the top ten take 1.5% to 2%. The chain joins TRBV29-1 to TRBJ2-6; D gene ambiguous. The TCR comes from a human donor with alopecia areata. The specimen was CD4+ T cells sorted from blood, collected at week 4, from a patient treated with tofacitinib. The CDR3 region has the DNA TGCAGCGTTGCTGGGGCCAACGTCCTGACTTTC. Its translation: CSVAGANVLTF.